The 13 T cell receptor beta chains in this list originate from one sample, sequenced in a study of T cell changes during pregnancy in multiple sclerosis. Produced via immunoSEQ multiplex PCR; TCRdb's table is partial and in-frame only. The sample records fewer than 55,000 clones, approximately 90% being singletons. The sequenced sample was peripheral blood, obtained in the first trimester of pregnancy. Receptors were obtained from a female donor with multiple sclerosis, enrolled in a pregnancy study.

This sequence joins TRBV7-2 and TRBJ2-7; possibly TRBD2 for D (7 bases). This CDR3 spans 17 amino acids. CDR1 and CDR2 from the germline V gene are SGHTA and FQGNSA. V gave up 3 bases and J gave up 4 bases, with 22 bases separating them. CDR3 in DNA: TGTGCCAGCAGCTTTGGTTTAGGGGGGGGGCGAGGATACGAGCAGTACTTC. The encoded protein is CASSFGLGGGRGYEQYF.

DNA of the CDR3: TGTGCCAGTAGACAGGGCGCAACTAATGAAAAACTGTTTTTT. As protein: CASRQGATNEKLFF. The genes are TRBV19 and TRBJ1-4; D perhaps matches TRBD1 (6 bases). CDR1 and CDR2 from the germline V gene are LNHDA and SQIVND (reference sequence). Trimming removed 6 bases from V and 0 bases from J, with 8 bases in between. The CDR3 is 14 amino acids.

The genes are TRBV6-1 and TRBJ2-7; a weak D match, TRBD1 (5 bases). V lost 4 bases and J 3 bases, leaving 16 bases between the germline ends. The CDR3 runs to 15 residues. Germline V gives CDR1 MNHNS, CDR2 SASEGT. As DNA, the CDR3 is TGTGCCAGCAGTGCCAAGGGGTCCCTCGGCTACGAGCAGTACTTC. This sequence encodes CASSAKGSLGYEQYF.

CDR3: CASSFRGGTGTSGGSSYNEQFF. The CDR3 DNA is TGCGCCAGCAGCTTCCGCGGGGGAACCGGGACTAGCGGGGGTAGCTCCTACAATGAGCAGTTCTTC. The chain joins TRBV5-1 to TRBJ2-1; 14 nucleotides agree with TRBD2. The CDR3 loop spans 22 amino acids. The germline V gene has CDR1 SGHRS and CDR2 YFSETQ. V gave up 2 bases and J gave up 0 bases; unmatched junction bases: 16.

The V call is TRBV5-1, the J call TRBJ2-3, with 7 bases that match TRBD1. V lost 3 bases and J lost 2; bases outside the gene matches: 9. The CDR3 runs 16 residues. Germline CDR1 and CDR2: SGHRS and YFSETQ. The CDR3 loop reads CASSSLRTGNTDTQYF. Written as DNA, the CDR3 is TGCGCCAGCAGCTCGTTGAGGACAGGAAACACAGATACGCAGTATTTT.

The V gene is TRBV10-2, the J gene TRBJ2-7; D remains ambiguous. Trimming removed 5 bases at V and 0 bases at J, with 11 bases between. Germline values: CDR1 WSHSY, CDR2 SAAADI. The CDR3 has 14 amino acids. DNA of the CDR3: TGCGCCAGCAGTCCCCTGGCTAGCTCCTACGAGCAGTACTTC. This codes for CASSPLASSYEQYF.

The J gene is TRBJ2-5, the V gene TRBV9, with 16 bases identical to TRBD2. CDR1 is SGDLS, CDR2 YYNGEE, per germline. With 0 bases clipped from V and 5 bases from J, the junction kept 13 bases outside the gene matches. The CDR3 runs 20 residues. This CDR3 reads CASSVEGGGLAGGPRETQYF. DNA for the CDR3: TGTGCCAGCAGCGTAGAGGGCGGGGGACTAGCGGGGGGGCCACGGGAGACCCAGTACTTC.

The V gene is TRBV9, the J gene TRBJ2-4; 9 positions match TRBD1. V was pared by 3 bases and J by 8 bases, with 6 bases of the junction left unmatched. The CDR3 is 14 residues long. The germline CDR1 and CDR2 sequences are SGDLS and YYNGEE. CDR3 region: CASSATGGSDIQYF. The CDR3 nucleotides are TGTGCCAGCAGCGCCACAGGGGGCTCGGACATTCAGTACTTC. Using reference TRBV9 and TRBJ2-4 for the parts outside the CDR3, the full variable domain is DSGVTQTPKHLITATGQRVTLRCSPRSGDLSVYWYQQSLDQGLQFLIQYYNGEERAKGNILERFSAQQFPDLHSELNLSSLELGDSALYFCASSATGGSDIQYFGAGTRLSVL.

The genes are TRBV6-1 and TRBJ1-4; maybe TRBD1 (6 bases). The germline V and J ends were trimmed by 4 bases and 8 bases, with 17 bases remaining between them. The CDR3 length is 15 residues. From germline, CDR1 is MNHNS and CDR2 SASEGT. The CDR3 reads CASSAVRGGGEKLFF. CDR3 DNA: TGTGCCAGCAGTGCCGTCAGGGGCGGCGGGGAAAAACTGTTTTTT.

The CDR3 here is CASSLLTGELFF. As DNA, the CDR3 is TGTGCCAGCAGCCTTCTCACCGGGGAGCTGTTTTTT. The gene calls are TRBV9 and TRBJ2-2; D remains unclear. V dropped 4 bases and J dropped 4 bases, with 5 bases sitting between them. Germline V gives CDR1 SGDLS, CDR2 YYNGEE. The CDR3 has 12 amino acids.

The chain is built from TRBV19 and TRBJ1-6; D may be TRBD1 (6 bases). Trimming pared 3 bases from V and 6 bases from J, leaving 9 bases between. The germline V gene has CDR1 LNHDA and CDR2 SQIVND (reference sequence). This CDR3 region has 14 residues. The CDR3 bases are TGTGCCAGTAGTATCAGGGGATCTAATTCACCCCTCCACTTT. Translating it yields CASSIRGSNSPLHF.

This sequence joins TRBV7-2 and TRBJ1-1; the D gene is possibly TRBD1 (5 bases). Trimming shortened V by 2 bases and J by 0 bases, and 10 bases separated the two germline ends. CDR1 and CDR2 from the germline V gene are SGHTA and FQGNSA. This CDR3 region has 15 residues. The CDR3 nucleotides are TGTGCCAGCAGCTTAATTAAGGGGCTGAACACTGAAGCTTTCTTT. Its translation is CASSLIKGLNTEAFF.

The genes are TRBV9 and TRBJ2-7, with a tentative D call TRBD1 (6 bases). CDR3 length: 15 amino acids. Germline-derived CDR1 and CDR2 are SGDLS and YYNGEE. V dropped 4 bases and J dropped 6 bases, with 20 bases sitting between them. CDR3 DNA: TGTGCCAGCAGCCCTGGGGGACACCCCTCCGGCGAGCAGTACTTC. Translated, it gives CASSPGGHPSGEQYF.